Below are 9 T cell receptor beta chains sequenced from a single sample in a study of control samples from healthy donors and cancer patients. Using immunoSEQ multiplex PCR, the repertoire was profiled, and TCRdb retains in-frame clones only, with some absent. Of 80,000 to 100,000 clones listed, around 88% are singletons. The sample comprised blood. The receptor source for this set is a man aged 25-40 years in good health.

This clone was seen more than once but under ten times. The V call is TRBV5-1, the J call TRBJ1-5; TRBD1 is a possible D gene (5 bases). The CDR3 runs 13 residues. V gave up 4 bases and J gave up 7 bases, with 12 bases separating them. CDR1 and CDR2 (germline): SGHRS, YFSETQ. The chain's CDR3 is CASSLGQGQPQHF. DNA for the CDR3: TGCGCCAGCAGCCTCGGGCAGGGCCAGCCCCAGCATTTT.

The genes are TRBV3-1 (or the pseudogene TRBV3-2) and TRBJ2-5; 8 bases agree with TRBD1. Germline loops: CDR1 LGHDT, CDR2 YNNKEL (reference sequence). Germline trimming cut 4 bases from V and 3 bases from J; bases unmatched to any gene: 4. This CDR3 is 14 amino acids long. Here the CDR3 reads CASSRRGREETQYF. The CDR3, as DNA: TGTGCCAGCAGCCGCAGGGGGCGAGAAGAGACCCAGTACTTC.

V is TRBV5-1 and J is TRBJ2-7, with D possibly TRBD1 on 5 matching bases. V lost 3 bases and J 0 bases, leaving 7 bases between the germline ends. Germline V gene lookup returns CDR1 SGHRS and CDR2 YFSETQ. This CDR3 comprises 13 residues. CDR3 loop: CASSYDSSYEQYF. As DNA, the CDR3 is TGCGCCAGCAGCTATGACAGCTCCTACGAGCAGTACTTC.

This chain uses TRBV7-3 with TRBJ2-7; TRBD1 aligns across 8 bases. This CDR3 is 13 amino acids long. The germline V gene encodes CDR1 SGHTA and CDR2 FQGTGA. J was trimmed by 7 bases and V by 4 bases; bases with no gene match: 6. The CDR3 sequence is CASSWSGGDEQYF. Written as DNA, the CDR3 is TGTGCCAGCAGCTGGTCAGGGGGCGATGAGCAGTACTTC.

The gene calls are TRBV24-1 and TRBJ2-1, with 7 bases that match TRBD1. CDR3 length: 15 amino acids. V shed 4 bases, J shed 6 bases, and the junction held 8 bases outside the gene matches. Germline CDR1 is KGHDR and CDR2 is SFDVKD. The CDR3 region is CATSDPSGQLNEQFF. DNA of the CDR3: TGTGCCACCAGTGACCCATCGGGACAGCTCAATGAGCAGTTCTTC.

CDR3 in DNA: TGTGCCAGCAGTTTCGGACAGAAAACCCATTACGAGCAGTACTTC. It encodes CASSFGQKTHYEQYF. This sequence joins TRBV6-5 and TRBJ2-7; tentatively, D is TRBD1 (6 bases). V lost 4 bases, J lost 4 bases, and 17 bases lay in between. This CDR3 spans 15 amino acids. From germline, CDR1 is MNHEY and CDR2 SVGAGI.

The CDR3 reads CASSSWTGTYEQYF. The CDR3 region has the DNA TGTGCCAGCAGCTCATGGACAGGCACCTACGAGCAGTACTTC. V gene TRBV7-2 combines with J gene TRBJ2-7, with TRBD1 identical over 7 bases. This CDR3 comprises 14 residues. V lost 4 bases and J lost 2; bases outside the gene matches: 5. The germline gives CDR1 SGHTA, CDR2 FQGNSA.

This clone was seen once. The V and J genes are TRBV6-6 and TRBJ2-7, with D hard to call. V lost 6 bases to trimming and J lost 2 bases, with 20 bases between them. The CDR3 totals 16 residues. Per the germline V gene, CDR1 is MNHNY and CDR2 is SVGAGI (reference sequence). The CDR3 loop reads CASRDPTLAFPYEQYF. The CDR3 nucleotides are TGTGCCAGCAGAGATCCAACCTTAGCTTTTCCCTACGAGCAGTACTTC.

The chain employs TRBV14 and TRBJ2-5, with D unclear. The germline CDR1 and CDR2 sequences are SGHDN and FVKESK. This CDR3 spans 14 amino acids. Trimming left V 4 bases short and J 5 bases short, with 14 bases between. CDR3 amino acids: CASSRVGPPETQYF. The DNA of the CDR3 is TGTGCCAGCAGCCGCGTGGGTCCTCCTGAGACCCAGTACTTC.